Listed below are T cell receptor beta chains from one sample, sequenced in a study of blood T cell repertoires in COVID-19. Produced via immunoSEQ multiplex PCR; TCRdb's table is partial and in-frame only. The sample consists of about 300,000 clones, 80% to 90% of them appearing once. The sample consisted of peripheral blood. The receptors originated from a man between 18 and 35 years old who had recovered from COVID-19. The CDR3 runs from the conserved cysteine through the conserved F or W. The order of the fields is CDR3 protein, CDR3 DNA, D gene, V gene, clone size, J gene. D genes are given only for firm matches. Some rows mark clone size as missing; the rest say once, few, many or name a class of expanded clone.

CASSFWTGGSYNEQFF | TGTGCCAGCAGTTTCTGGACAGGGGGATCCTACAATGAGCAGTTCTTC | TRBD1 | TRBV27 | . | TRBJ2-1
CASSVDVGGNSPLHF | TGTGCCAGCAGCGTAGATGTAGGAGGGAATTCACCCCTCCACTTT | . | TRBV9 | . | TRBJ1-6
CSVMASSNQPQHF | TGCAGCGTTATGGCCTCTAGCAATCAGCCCCAGCATTTT | . | TRBV29-1 | . | TRBJ1-5
CASSYDWGGKPYNEQFF | TGTGCCAGCAGTTACGACTGGGGGGGGAAACCCTACAATGAGCAGTTCTTC | TRBD2 | TRBV6-2/TRBV6-3 | . | TRBJ2-1
CAINPTGEEQYF | TGTGCCATCAATCCTACAGGGGAGGAGCAGTACTTC | TRBD1 | TRBV10-3 | . | TRBJ2-7
CATSRTGTGGAYNEQFF | TGTGCCACCAGCAGAACTGGGACAGGGGGGGCCTACAATGAGCAGTTCTTC | TRBD1 | TRBV15 | once | TRBJ2-1
CASSESGERHDTQYF | TGTGCCAGCAGTGAGAGCGGGGAGCGGCACGATACGCAGTATTTT | TRBD2 | TRBV6-4 | . | TRBJ2-3
CASGARNEQYF | TGTGCCAGCGGAGCGAGGAACGAGCAGTACTTC | . | TRBV27 | once | TRBJ2-7
CASSYGQGGNYEQYF | TGTGCCAGCAGTTACGGACAGGGCGGGAACTACGAGCAGTACTTC | TRBD1 | TRBV3-1/TRBV3-2 | few | TRBJ2-7
CSARDVGPLF | TGCAGTGCTAGAGATGTTGGCCCGCTCTTC | . | TRBV20-1 | . | TRBJ2-1
CASSLAGGLTDTQYF | TGTGCCAGCAGCCTAGCGGGGGGTCTCACAGATACGCAGTATTTT | TRBD2 | TRBV5-4 | . | TRBJ2-3
CASSLEGAPRETQYF | TGTGCCAGCAGCTTGGAGGGGGCGCCCCGGGAGACCCAGTACTTC | . | TRBV7-2 | . | TRBJ2-5
CASSPPSGETAAFF | TGTGCCAGCTCACCACCGTCGGGTGAGACGGCAGCTTTCTTT | . | TRBV18 | . | TRBJ1-1
CASSIDGTGTGGIHGYTF | TGTGCCAGTAGTATAGATGGTACCGGGACAGGGGGCATCCATGGCTACACCTTC | TRBD1 | TRBV19 | once | TRBJ1-2
CASSLEGLAAFF | TGTGCCAGCAGCTTAGAGGGGCTGGCAGCTTTCTTT | . | TRBV7-9 | . | TRBJ1-1
CAWRGQTYEQYF | TGTGCCTGGAGGGGACAGACCTACGAGCAGTACTTC | TRBD1 | TRBV30 | . | TRBJ2-7
CASSYRPGGPTGELFF | TGTGCCAGCAGTTACCGCCCCGGGGGGCCCACCGGGGAGCTGTTTTTT | . | TRBV27 | . | TRBJ2-2
CASSLTRGTSSYNSPLHF | TGTGCCAGCTCACTAACCAGGGGAACGAGCTCCTATAATTCACCCCTCCACTTT | . | TRBV18 | . | TRBJ1-6
CASSNYREYNEQFF | TGTGCCAGCAGCAACTACAGGGAATACAATGAGCAGTTCTTC | . | TRBV7-2 | . | TRBJ2-1
CASSQERKPAGGYNEQFF | TGTGCCAGCAGCCAAGAACGGAAGCCAGCGGGGGGATACAATGAGCAGTTCTTC | TRBD2 | TRBV14 | once | TRBJ2-1